This T cell receptor (beta chain) was found in a study of cytomegalovirus exposure and HLA in healthy donors. On this clone itself: The antigen is not known.

Findings of the study overall: Rare TCR sequences predominated, though certain public TCRs were found in many donors. Common viral pathogens were later found to be apparently linked to several of the most significant clusters.

Trimming took 5 bases from V and 5 from J; bases not matched to a gene: 5. Germline V gene sequence: CDR1 SGHTA, CDR2 FQGNSA. The CDR3 runs 13 residues. Researchers ran the PCR with 60 Vbeta and 13 Jbeta primers. How the authors handled the data: In a later analysis, 80 million to 100 million unique TCR beta chains included roughly 11 million shared by two or more donors. Assay: immunoSEQ multiplex PCR; the TCRdb copy retains only in-frame clones and omits some. Clonal size and the V and J genes are those of that table, whereas D and trimming came from the DNA. The table records 150,000 to 200,000 clones, 60% to 85% of them present only once.

The chain joins TRBV7-2 to TRBJ2-5; 7 bases line up with TRBD1. The receptor's source is a woman aged 40 to 55 in good health and CMV-seronegative. Specimen: PBMCs. The CDR3 region has the DNA TGTGCCAGCAGCAGGGGACAGACTGAGACCCAGTACTTC. Its protein product is CASSRGQTETQYF.